These 2 T cell receptor beta chains originate from one sample sequenced in a study of blood T cell repertoires in COVID-19. Here immunoSEQ multiplex PCR was the method, and the copy in TCRdb shows in-frame clones only, minus some. The sample has about 130,000 clones, approximately 81% seen once. What was sequenced was peripheral blood. These receptors were collected from a woman between 45 and 65 years old with acute or convalescent COVID-19.

V usage is TRBV4-1 and J usage is TRBJ2-1; TRBD2 agrees at 12 bases. The germline V gene has CDR1 MGHRA and CDR2 YSYEKL. The CDR3 length is 16 residues. Trimming took 0 bases from V and 9 from J; bases not matched to a gene: 6. The CDR3 DNA reads TGCGCCAGCAGCCAAGAGCTAGCGGGAGGGGTTAGTGAGCAGTTCTTC. It is translated as CASSQELAGGVSEQFF.

This clone was seen only a few times. V usage is TRBV19 and J usage is TRBJ1-1; D is ambiguous. Germline values: CDR1 LNHDA, CDR2 SQIVND (reference sequence). The CDR3 is 14 amino acids. V was clipped by 3 bases and J by 3 bases, with 11 bases between them. The CDR3 region is CASSIWGVDTEAFF. The DNA of the CDR3 is TGTGCCAGTAGTATCTGGGGAGTGGACACTGAAGCTTTCTTT.